This TCR beta chain is from a study of PD-1 blockade in classical Hodgkin lymphoma. General observations from the study: The repertoire differences lack a defined cause, possibly disease activity or prior therapy.

Time point noted: cycle 4 day 1 (C4D1), after 5 to 7 weeks of nivolumab. All trial patients relapsed after autologous stem cell transplantation. The data were produced by immunoSEQ multiplex PCR, yet TCRdb's version contains in-frame clones alone and is incomplete. The repertoire holds approximately 24,000 clones, with 81% as singletons. Comments on this clone: The antigen is not known.

The sequencing used peripheral blood mononuclear cells (PBMCs), collected before the fourth cycle of nivolumab. The sequence derives from a human donor with classical Hodgkin lymphoma.

This CDR3 is CASSLGGQYSPLHF. CDR3 in DNA: TGTGCCAGCAGCTTGGGTGGACAGTATTCACCCCTCCACTTT. V and J are TRBV5-5 and TRBJ1-6; the D gene is possibly TRBD1 (6 bases). From germline, CDR1 is SGHKS and CDR2 YYEKEE (reference sequence). V was clipped by 0 bases and J by 8 bases, with 9 bases between them. CDR3 size: 14 residues.